What follows are 23 T cell receptor beta chains derived from one specimen sequenced in a study of T cells in Graves' hyperthyroidism and ophthalmopathy. RNA transcripts yielded amplified TCR beta CDR3 regions. First-round RT-PCR with HTBI primers amplified the TCR CDR3 region. TCRdb reanalysed the multiplex PCR reads using MiXCR and keeps one entry per CDR3 protein. The sample carries 600,000 to 650,000 distinct CDR3 sequences, 20% recorded once. Sequenced: blood. All receptors derive from a man under 40 with Graves' ophthalmopathy.

At least ten counts were recorded for this clonotype. This chain connects TRBV28 to TRBJ1-5; 9 positions agree with TRBD1. Unmatched junction bases numbered 8, after V lost 6 bases and J lost 2 bases. Germline assignment: CDR1 MDHEN and CDR2 SYDVKM. The CDR3 spans 16 residues. In nucleotides, the CDR3 is TGTGCCAGCAGCCGAACTGACAGGGGGGGCAATCAGCCCCAGCATTTT. Its protein product is CASSRTDRGGNQPQHF.

The DNA of the CDR3 is TGTGCCAGCAGGAATACAGGGGGACTAGCGGGAGGGCTAGAGACCCAGTACTTC. As protein: CASRNTGGLAGGLETQYF. The gene calls are TRBV27 and TRBJ2-5; the match to TRBD2 covers 16 bases. Germline loops: CDR1 MNHEY, CDR2 SMNVEV (reference sequence). The CDR3 is 18 amino acids. With 6 bases clipped from V and 4 bases from J, the junction kept 11 bases outside the gene matches.

J is TRBJ2-7 and V is TRBV5-8, with no clear D. The CDR3 runs 15 residues. Deletions cut 5 bases from V and 0 bases from J, with 15 bases between. CDR1 is SGHTS, CDR2 YDEGEE, per germline. The CDR3 sequence: CASSSQIQSSYEQYF. The CDR3 coding sequence is TGTGCCAGCAGTTCCCAGATTCAGAGCTCCTACGAGCAGTACTTC.

This clonotype was found a few times. The chain has TRBV2 and TRBJ2-4; D unclear. CDR3 length: 13 amino acids. V lost 9 bases, J lost 0 bases, and 9 bases lay in between. CDR1 is SNHLY and CDR2 is FYNNEI in the germline V gene. CDR3 sequence: CARPQLAKNIQYF. The CDR3 DNA reads as TGTGCCAGGCCTCAGTTAGCCAAAAACATTCAGTACTTC.

At least ten counts were recorded for this clonotype. V usage is TRBV18 and J usage is TRBJ2-1, with a weak D call TRBD1 (5 bases). The CDR3 runs 16 residues. The germline gives CDR1 KGHSH, CDR2 LQKENI. V was trimmed by 1 base and J by 4 bases, leaving 14 bases between them. The DNA for the CDR3 is TGTGCCAGCTCACCACGCGCAGGGCTGACGTACAATGAGCAGTTCTTC. This sequence encodes CASSPRAGLTYNEQFF.

This clonotype was observed a few times. The chain recombines TRBV30 with TRBJ1-6, with D possibly being TRBD1 (6 bases). V lost 4 bases and J lost 8, with 12 bases in between. The germline gives CDR1 GTSNPN, CDR2 SVGIG (reference sequence). This CDR3 region has 13 residues. CDR3 sequence (DNA): TGTGCCTGGACTACAGGGCGGGATTCACCCCTCCACTTT. Its translation is CAWTTGRDSPLHF.

This clonotype was seen a few times. The V and J genes are TRBV19 and TRBJ2-5; TRBD1 matches 7 bases. Germline trimming cut 1 base from V and 4 bases from J; bases unmatched to any gene: 3. Germline lookup yields CDR1 LNHDA and CDR2 SQIVND (reference sequence). The CDR3 totals 14 residues. In nucleotides, the CDR3 is TGTGCCAGTAGTATAGGGACAGGACCAGAGACCCAGTACTTC. Encoded protein: CASSIGTGPETQYF.

This clonotype has only a few counts. The genes are TRBV24-1 and TRBJ1-1, with 7 bases that match TRBD1. The V gene end was trimmed by 7 bases and the J gene end by 8 bases; junction bases not matched to a gene: 6. The CDR3 has 12 amino acids. Per the germline V gene, CDR1 is KGHDR and CDR2 is SFDVKD. CDR3 nucleotide sequence: TGTGCCACCAGAGCCTTGACAGGGGAAGCTTTCTTT. Translation gives CATRALTGEAFF.

In this sample, this clonotype turned up many times. The chain carries TRBV18 and TRBJ2-5; D is unresolved. The germline V gene has CDR1 KGHSH and CDR2 LQKENI. The CDR3 covers 11 residues. V was shortened by 3 bases and J by 5 bases, with 4 bases between the two germline ends. The CDR3 DNA reads TGTGCCAGCTCACCTCTTGAGACCCAGTACTTC. Translating gives CASSPLETQYF.

This clonotype has just a few counts. The V call is TRBV19, the J call TRBJ1-5; D uncertain. The CDR3 runs 14 residues. Trimming cost V 0 bases and J 11 bases, with 14 bases left between them. CDR1 is LNHDA and CDR2 is SQIVND in the germline V gene (reference sequence). CDR3 sequence reads: CASSIDLTDLAQHF. CDR3 bases: TGTGCCAGTAGTATAGATCTCACCGACTTGGCCCAGCATTTT.

This sequence joins TRBV29-1 and TRBJ2-3, with 11 positions matching TRBD2. The CDR3 spans 13 residues. Germline V gene lookup returns CDR1 SQVTM and CDR2 ANQGSEA. Losses at the gene ends were 4 bases for V and 4 bases for J; bases not matched to a gene: 1. The CDR3 region is CSVVAGGPDTQYF. The CDR3 DNA reads TGCAGCGTTGTAGCGGGAGGGCCAGATACGCAGTATTTT.

The gene calls are TRBV7-2 and TRBJ1-3; TRBD1 agrees at 7 bases. The CDR3 covers 14 residues. Trimming took 6 bases from V and 1 from J; bases not matched to a gene: 3. Germline V CDR1 and CDR2: SGHTA, FQGNSA. The CDR3 DNA reads TGTGCCAGCAGATTCAGGGGGTCTGGAAACACCATATATTTT. It encodes CASRFRGSGNTIYF.

V gene TRBV5-1 combines with J gene TRBJ2-2; TRBD2 matches 9 bases. Germline V gene sequence: CDR1 SGHRS, CDR2 YFSETQ. The CDR3 runs 16 residues. With 4 bases clipped from V and 0 bases from J, the junction kept 4 bases outside the gene matches. The CDR3 DNA is TGCGCCAGCAGCCCGACTAGCGGCCCGAACACCGGGGAGCTGTTTTTT. It yields the protein CASSPTSGPNTGELFF.

The genes are TRBV6-1 and TRBJ1-4; D remains unclear. Germline lookup yields CDR1 MNHNS and CDR2 SASEGT. This CDR3 is 15 amino acids long. V was cut by 6 bases and J by 4 bases, with 15 bases left in between. The CDR3 DNA is TGTGCCAGCAGGCCCGATGGAGTGCTTAATGAAAAACTGTTTTTT. Translation: CASRPDGVLNEKLFF.

This clonotype was recorded a few times. This sequence joins TRBV6-2 or TRBV6-3 and TRBJ2-1; TRBD2 matches at 8 bases. The V and J ends lost 4 bases and 1 base, in that order; junction bases with no gene match: 9. The CDR3 extends over 17 amino acids. Germline-derived CDR1 and CDR2 are MNHEY and SVGEGT. This CDR3 reads CASSSVSGKGSYNEQFF. In nucleotides, the CDR3 is TGTGCCAGCAGTTCCGTTAGCGGGAAAGGTTCCTACAATGAGCAGTTCTTC.

This clonotype appeared many times. CDR3 nucleotide sequence: TGTGCCAGCAGCCAAACGTGGAGGAACACTGAAGCTTTCTTT. This codes for CASSQTWRNTEAFF. The chain has TRBV3-1 and TRBJ1-1; D is undetermined. This CDR3 contains 14 residues. Looked up from germline, CDR1 is LGHDT and CDR2 is YNNKEL (reference sequence). Trimming removed 2 bases at V and 1 base at J, with 8 bases between.

This clonotype turned up a few times. The genes are TRBV4-1 and TRBJ2-5, with D perhaps matching TRBD1 or TRBD2 (5 bases each). The V gene's germline CDR1 is MGHRA and CDR2 YSYEKL. This CDR3 comprises 14 residues. V lost 3 bases, J lost 6 bases, and 14 bases lay in between. CDR3 DNA: TGCGCCAGCAGCCAGGGACCATTGCTACAGACCCAGTACTTC. It translates to CASSQGPLLQTQYF.

This clonotype was picked up a small number of times. This chain's CDR3 is CASVGLQEPDARVYGYTF. The CDR3 region has the DNA TGTGCCAGCGTCGGGTTACAGGAGCCCGATGCACGCGTCTATGGCTACACCTTC. The chain combines TRBV6-1 with TRBJ1-2; D might be TRBD1 (5 bases). This CDR3 has 18 amino acids. Trimming took 8 bases from V and 4 from J, leaving 29 bases between them. Germline V gene lookup returns CDR1 MNHNS and CDR2 SASEGT.

J is TRBJ2-7 and V is TRBV5-1, with a weak D call TRBD1 (6 bases). Trimming cost V 0 bases and J 0 bases, with 10 bases left between them. The CDR3 has 15 amino acids. Looked up from germline, CDR1 is SGHRS and CDR2 is YFSETQ. CDR3 sequence reads: CASSLVVGASYEQYF. DNA for the CDR3: TGCGCCAGCAGCTTGGTTGTGGGGGCCTCCTACGAGCAGTACTTC.

This clonotype occurred a few times. The chain has TRBV20-1 and TRBJ2-7, with a tentative D call TRBD1 (6 bases). Germline values: CDR1 DFQATT, CDR2 SNEGSKA (reference sequence). CDR3 size: 13 residues. The CDR3 DNA sequence: TGCAGGGCGACAGGAGTAGTTCCATACGAGCAGTACTTC. Protein product: CRATGVVPYEQYF.

The rearrangement joins TRBV19 to TRBJ2-5; TRBD1 aligns across 10 bases. The CDR3 loop spans 14 amino acids. The ends lost 8 bases at V and 5 bases at J; junction bases unmatched: 8. CDR1 is LNHDA and CDR2 is SQIVND in the germline V gene (reference sequence). The CDR3 DNA is TGTGCCAGTGCTGAGACAGGGGGCAGTGAGACCCAGTACTTC. Its protein product is CASAETGGSETQYF.

This clonotype has a count of ten or more. The rearrangement links TRBV28 to TRBJ2-3; 7 bases fit TRBD2. In germline, CDR1 is MDHEN, CDR2 SYDVKM. The V gene end was trimmed by 5 bases and the J gene end by 2 bases; junction bases not matched to a gene: 4. The CDR3 length is 14 residues. The CDR3 bases are TGTGCCAGCAGTGTAGCGGGTCCCACAGATACGCAGTATTTT. It specifies CASSVAGPTDTQYF. Full variable domain (outside the CDR3, taken from reference TRBV28 and TRBJ2-3): DVKVTQSSRYLVKRTGEKVFLECVQDMDHENMFWYRQDPGLGLRLIYFSYDVKMKEKGDIPEGYSVSREKKERFSLILESASTNQTSMYLCASSVAGPTDTQYFGPGTRLTVL.

At least ten counts were recorded for this clonotype. The rearrangement links TRBV6-6 to TRBJ2-7; D is possibly TRBD2 (6 bases). With 2 bases removed from V and 2 bases from J, the gap between germline ends came to 19 bases. CDR1 is MNHNY, CDR2 SVGAGI, per germline (reference sequence). The CDR3 spans 17 residues. The CDR3 is CASSYPRNGGATYEQYF. CDR3 in DNA: TGTGCCAGCAGTTACCCGAGGAATGGCGGGGCCACCTACGAGCAGTACTTC.